This T cell receptor beta chain was recorded in a study of response to subunit inactivated influenza vaccine. This CDR3 region has 18 residues. Per germline, CDR1 SGHRS and CDR2 YFSETQ. Losses at the gene ends were 1 base for V and 3 bases for J; bases not matched to a gene: 13. This clonotype was seen more than once but under ten times. One entry per CDR3 protein results from TCRdb running MiXCR on the RT-PCR reads. The sample includes hundreds of thousands of distinct CDR3 sequences, around 13% of them seen just once. The receptor comes from a man aged 50-59 years who received an inactivated influenza vaccine. The chain combines TRBV5-1 with TRBJ2-1; 7 positions agree with TRBD1. Sample: PBMCs from blood, taken 14 days before vaccination. CDR3 residues: CASSLNRPGGSDYNEQFF. The CDR3 DNA reads TGCGCCAGCAGCTTGAACAGGCCAGGGGGATCGGACTACAATGAGCAGTTCTTC.